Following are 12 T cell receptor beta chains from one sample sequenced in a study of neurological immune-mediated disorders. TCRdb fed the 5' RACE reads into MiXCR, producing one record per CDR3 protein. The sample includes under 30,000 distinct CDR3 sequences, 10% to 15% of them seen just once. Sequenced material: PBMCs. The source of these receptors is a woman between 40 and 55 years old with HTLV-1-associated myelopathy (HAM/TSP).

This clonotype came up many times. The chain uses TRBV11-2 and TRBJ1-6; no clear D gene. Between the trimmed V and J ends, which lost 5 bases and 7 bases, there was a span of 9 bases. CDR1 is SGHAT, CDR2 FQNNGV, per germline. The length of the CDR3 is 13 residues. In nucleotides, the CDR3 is TGTGCCAGCAGCCCCACCAGAAATTCACCCCTCCACTTT. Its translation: CASSPTRNSPLHF.

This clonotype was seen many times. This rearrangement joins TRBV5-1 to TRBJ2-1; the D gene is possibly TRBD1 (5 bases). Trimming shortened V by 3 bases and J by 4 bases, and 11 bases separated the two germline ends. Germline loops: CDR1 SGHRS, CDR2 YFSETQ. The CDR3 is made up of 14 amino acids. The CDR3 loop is CASSYLTDYNEQFF. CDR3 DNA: TGCGCCAGCAGCTACCTGACAGATTACAATGAGCAGTTCTTC.

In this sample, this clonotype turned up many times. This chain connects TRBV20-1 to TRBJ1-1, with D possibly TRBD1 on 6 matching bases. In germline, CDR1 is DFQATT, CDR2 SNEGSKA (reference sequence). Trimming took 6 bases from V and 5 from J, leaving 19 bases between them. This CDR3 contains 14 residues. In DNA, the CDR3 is TGCAGTGCAAAGCTGTCGGGGGCGGGTACTGAAGCTTTCTTT. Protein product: CSAKLSGAGTEAFF.

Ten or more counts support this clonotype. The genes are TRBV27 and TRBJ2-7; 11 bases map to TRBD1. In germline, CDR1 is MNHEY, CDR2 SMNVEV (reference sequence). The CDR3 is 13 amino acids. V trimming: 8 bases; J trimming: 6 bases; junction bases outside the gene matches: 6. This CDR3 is CASRGQGGGEQYF. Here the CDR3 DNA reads TGTGCCAGCCGGGGACAGGGGGGCGGCGAGCAGTACTTC.

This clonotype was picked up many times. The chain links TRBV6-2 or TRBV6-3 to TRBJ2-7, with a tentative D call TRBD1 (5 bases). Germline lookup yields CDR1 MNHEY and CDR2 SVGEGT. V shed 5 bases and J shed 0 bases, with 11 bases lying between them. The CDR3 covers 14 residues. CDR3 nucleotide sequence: TGTGCCAGCAGTGACGACAGTAGCTCCTACGAGCAGTACGTC. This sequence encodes CASSDDSSSYEQYV.

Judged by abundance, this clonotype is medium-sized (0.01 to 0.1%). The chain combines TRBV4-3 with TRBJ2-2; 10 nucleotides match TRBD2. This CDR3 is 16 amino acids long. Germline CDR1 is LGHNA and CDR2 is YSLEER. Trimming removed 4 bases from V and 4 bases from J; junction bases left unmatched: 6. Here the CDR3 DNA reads TGCGCCAGCAGCCGTGGACTAGCGGCGGCCACCGGGGAGCTGTTTTTT. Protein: CASSRGLAAATGELFF.

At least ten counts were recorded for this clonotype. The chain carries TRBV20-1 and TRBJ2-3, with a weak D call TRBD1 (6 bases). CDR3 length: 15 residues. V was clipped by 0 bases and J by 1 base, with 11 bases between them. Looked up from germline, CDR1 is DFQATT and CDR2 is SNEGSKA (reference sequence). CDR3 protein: CSARDGTKGTDTQYF. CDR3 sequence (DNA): TGCAGTGCTAGAGATGGGACAAAAGGCACAGATACGCAGTATTTT.

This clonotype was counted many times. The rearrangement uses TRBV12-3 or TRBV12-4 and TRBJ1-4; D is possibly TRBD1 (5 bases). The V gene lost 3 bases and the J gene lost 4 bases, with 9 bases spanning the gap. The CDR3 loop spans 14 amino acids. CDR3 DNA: TGTGCCAGCAGTTTGAGACAGTTTAATGAAAAACTGTTTTTT. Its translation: CASSLRQFNEKLFF.

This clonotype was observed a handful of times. CDR3 amino acids: CASSQGQAIRRSQHF. The CDR3 coding sequence is TGTGCCAGCAGCCAAGGACAGGCCATACGGCGGTCCCAGCATTTT. V gene TRBV7-9 combines with J gene TRBJ1-5, with 7 bases identical to TRBD1. V trimming: 5 bases; J trimming: 11 bases; junction bases outside the gene matches: 15. CDR1 is SEHNR and CDR2 is FQNEAQ in the germline V gene (reference sequence). The CDR3 has 15 amino acids.

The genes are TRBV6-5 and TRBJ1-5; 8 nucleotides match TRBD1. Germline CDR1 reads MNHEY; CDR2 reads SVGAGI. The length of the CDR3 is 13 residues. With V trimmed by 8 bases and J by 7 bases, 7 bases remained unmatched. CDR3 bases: TGTGCCAGCTACGCAGGGGGCGGGCAGCCCCAGCATTTT. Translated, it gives CASYAGGGQPQHF.

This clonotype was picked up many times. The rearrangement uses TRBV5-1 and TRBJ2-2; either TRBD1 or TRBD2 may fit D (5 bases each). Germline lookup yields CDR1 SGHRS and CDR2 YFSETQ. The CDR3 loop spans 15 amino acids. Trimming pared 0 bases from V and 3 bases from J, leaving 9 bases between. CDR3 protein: CASSLGGTYTGELFF. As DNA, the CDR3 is TGCGCCAGCAGCTTGGGGGGGACCTACACCGGGGAGCTGTTTTTT.

In DNA form, the CDR3 reads TGTGCCACCAGCAACCACCGCGGGGGGAATACCGGGGAGCTGTTTTTT. It encodes CATSNHRGGNTGELFF. The gene calls are TRBV15 and TRBJ2-2; 8 bases map to TRBD2. This CDR3 is built from 16 residues. J was trimmed by 5 bases and V by 4 bases; bases with no gene match: 9. CDR1 LNHNV and CDR2 YYDKDF come from the germline V gene (reference sequence).